The 11 T cell receptor beta chains below were found in one sample sequenced in a study of T cells after somatic rescue of genetic block. Some clones are missing from TCRdb's copy, which holds only in-frame ones; the method was immunoSEQ multiplex PCR. The sample has 88,000 or so clones, about 90% seen once. Sequencing was performed on peripheral blood mononuclear cells (PBMCs). Receptors were obtained from a woman under 30.

CDR3 sequence reads: CASQGQEGFREQFF. CDR3 sequence (DNA): TGTGCCAGCCAGGGACAGGAGGGGTTTAGGGAGCAGTTCTTC. The J gene is TRBJ2-1, the V gene TRBV6-1, with TRBD1 matching over 8 bases. Trimming took 8 bases from V and 10 from J; bases not matched to a gene: 13. The germline CDR1 and CDR2 sequences are MNHNS and SASEGT. The CDR3 runs 14 residues.

CDR3 nucleotides: TGTGCCAGCAGCTTGCTTGGACAGGGGAGTAACACTGAAGCTTTCTTT. This encodes CASSLLGQGSNTEAFF. The J gene is TRBJ1-1, the V gene TRBV5-6; 9 bases are a match to TRBD1. The CDR3 is 16 residues long. Germline trimming cut 1 base from V and 2 bases from J; bases unmatched to any gene: 6. Germline CDR1 and CDR2: SGHDT and YYEEEE.

This rearrangement joins TRBV30 to TRBJ2-7; 9 bases map to TRBD1. J lost 7 bases, V lost 8 bases, and 9 bases had no gene match. This CDR3 contains 12 residues. CDR1 is GTSNPN, CDR2 SVGIG, per germline (reference sequence). CDR3 coding DNA: TGTGCCCGAACGGGACAGGGCTTGGAGCAGTACTTC. Translation gives CARTGQGLEQYF.

This clone was observed once. J is TRBJ2-7 and V is TRBV11-2, with 8 bases that match TRBD1. The CDR3 covers 14 residues. Germline V CDR1 and CDR2: SGHAT, FQNNGV. Trimming removed 5 bases from V and 3 bases from J; junction bases left unmatched: 6. In nucleotides, the CDR3 is TGTGCCAGCAGCCCTAGGGACAGGATCTACGAGCAGTACTTC. As protein: CASSPRDRIYEQYF.

The V call is TRBV7-9, the J call TRBJ2-1; D gene unclear. The V end lost 6 bases, the J end lost 6 bases, and 15 bases lay between the germline ends. Germline lookup yields CDR1 SEHNR and CDR2 FQNEAQ (reference sequence). This CDR3 is 14 amino acids long. The CDR3 DNA follows: TGTGCCAGCAGACCTACCGCAGGCGGCAATGAGCAGTTCTTC. Translating gives CASRPTAGGNEQFF.

The rearrangement joins TRBV7-2 to TRBJ2-3, with 14 bases lining up with TRBD2. Trimming took 5 bases from V and 4 from J; bases not matched to a gene: 8. CDR3 size: 17 residues. Germline V CDR1 and CDR2: SGHTA, FQGNSA. The CDR3 region has the DNA TGTGCCAGCAGCGTCGGGACTAGCGGGAGAGGGGCAGATACGCAGTATTTT. It codes for CASSVGTSGRGADTQYF.

In regard to this clone: Other DNA variants within this sample encode the same CDR3. CDR3 protein: CSVATKTGVKYEQYF. The CDR3 bases are TGCAGCGTCGCAACCAAAACGGGGGTAAAATACGAGCAGTACTTC. The chain recombines TRBV29-1 with TRBJ2-7; a weak D match, TRBD2 (6 bases). This CDR3 is built from 15 residues. Germline values: CDR1 SQVTM, CDR2 ANQGSEA. Trimming removed 6 bases at V and 4 bases at J, with 22 bases between.

The chain joins TRBV7-9 to TRBJ2-7, with 10 bases that match TRBD1. Unmatched junction bases numbered 8, after V lost 4 bases and J lost 5 bases. The CDR3 is made up of 15 amino acids. CDR1 SEHNR and CDR2 FQNEAQ come from the germline V gene (reference sequence). The CDR3 region has the DNA TGTGCCAGCAGCTCCGGGACAGGGGTGCGGAACGAGCAGTACTTC. Amino acid sequence: CASSSGTGVRNEQYF.

V is TRBV19 and J is TRBJ2-6, with D perhaps matching TRBD1 or TRBD2 (5 bases each). CDR3 size: 15 residues. Germline V gives CDR1 LNHDA, CDR2 SQIVND (reference sequence). Trimming cost V 1 base and J 2 bases, with 6 bases left between them. For the CDR3, the DNA is TGTGCCAGTAGTATAGGGGGGACTGGGGCCAACGTCCTGACTTTC. Protein: CASSIGGTGANVLTF.

This chain links TRBV11-2 with TRBJ2-5, with 13 bases that match TRBD2. In germline, CDR1 is SGHAT, CDR2 FQNNGV. J was trimmed by 2 bases and V by 5 bases; bases with no gene match: 11. This CDR3 is 18 amino acids long. Here the CDR3 DNA reads TGTGCCAGCAGCCCGGGACTAGCGGGACCCAGTTTTCAAGAGACCCAGTACTTC. It specifies CASSPGLAGPSFQETQYF.

This rearrangement joins TRBV6-5 to TRBJ1-4; weak D call: TRBD1 (6 bases). This CDR3 region has 15 residues. Between the trimmed V and J ends, which lost 6 bases and 7 bases, there was a span of 18 bases. CDR1 and CDR2 (germline): MNHEY, SVGAGI. CDR3 sequence: CASRLDRRKGEKLFF. DNA for the CDR3: TGTGCCAGCAGACTTGACAGGAGAAAAGGTGAAAAACTGTTTTTT.